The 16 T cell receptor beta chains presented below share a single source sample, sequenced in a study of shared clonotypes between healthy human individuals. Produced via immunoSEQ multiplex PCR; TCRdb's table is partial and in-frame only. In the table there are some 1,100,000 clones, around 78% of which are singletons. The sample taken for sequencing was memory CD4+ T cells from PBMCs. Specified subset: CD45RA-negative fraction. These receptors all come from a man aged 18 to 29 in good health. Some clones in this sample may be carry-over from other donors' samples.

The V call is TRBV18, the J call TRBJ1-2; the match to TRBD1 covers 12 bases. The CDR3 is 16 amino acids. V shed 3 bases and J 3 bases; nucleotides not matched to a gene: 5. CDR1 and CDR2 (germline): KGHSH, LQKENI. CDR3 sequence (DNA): TGTGCCAGCTCACCCTCGGGGACAGGGGGCGACTATGGCTACACCTTC. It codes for CASSPSGTGGDYGYTF.

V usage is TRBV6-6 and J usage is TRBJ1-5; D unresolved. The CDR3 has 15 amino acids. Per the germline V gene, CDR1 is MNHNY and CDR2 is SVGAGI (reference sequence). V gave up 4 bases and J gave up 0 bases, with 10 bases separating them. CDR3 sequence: CASSSGRTSNQPQHF. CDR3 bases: TGTGCCAGCAGTTCCGGGCGGACTAGCAATCAGCCCCAGCATTTT.

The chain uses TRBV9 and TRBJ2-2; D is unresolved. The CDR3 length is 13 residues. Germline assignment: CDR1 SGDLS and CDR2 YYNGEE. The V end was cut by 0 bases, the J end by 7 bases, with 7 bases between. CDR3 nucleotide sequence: TGTGCCAGCAGCGTAGTGGGGTACGGGGAGCTGTTTTTT. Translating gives CASSVVGYGELFF.

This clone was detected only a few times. In DNA form, the CDR3 reads TGTGCCAGCAGCCTCGACAGGGGGCGTAGAGCTTTCTTT. Translated: CASSLDRGRRAFF. This chain joins TRBV11-2 and TRBJ1-1, with TRBD1 matching 10 bases. The CDR3 has 13 residues. After removal of 5 bases from V and 10 bases from J, the junction contained 7 bases not matched to a gene. Germline lookup yields CDR1 SGHAT and CDR2 FQNNGV.

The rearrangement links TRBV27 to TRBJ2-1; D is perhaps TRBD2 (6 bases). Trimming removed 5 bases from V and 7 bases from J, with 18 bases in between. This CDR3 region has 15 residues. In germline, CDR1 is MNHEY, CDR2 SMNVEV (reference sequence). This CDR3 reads CASSSPKDGRNEQFF. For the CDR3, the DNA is TGTGCCAGCAGTAGCCCCAAGGATGGGAGGAATGAGCAGTTCTTC.

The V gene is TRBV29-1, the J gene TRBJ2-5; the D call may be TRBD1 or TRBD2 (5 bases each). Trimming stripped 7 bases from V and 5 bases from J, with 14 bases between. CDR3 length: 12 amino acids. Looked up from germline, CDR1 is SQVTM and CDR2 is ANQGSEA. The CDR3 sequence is CSGTEGEETQYF. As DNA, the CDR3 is TGCAGCGGGACTGAAGGGGAGGAGACCCAGTACTTC. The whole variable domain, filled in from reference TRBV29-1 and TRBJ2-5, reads SAVISQKPSRDICQRGTSLTIQCQVDSQVTMMFWYRQQPGQSLTLIATANQGSEATYESGFVIDKFPISRPNLTFSTLTVSNMSPEDSSIYLCSGTEGEETQYFGPGTRLLVL.

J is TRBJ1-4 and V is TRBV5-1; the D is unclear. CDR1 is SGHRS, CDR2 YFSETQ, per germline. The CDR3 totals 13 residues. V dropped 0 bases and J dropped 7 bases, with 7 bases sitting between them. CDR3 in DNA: TGCGCCAGCAGCTTGGCCGTTGGTGAAAAACTGTTTTTT. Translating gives CASSLAVGEKLFF.

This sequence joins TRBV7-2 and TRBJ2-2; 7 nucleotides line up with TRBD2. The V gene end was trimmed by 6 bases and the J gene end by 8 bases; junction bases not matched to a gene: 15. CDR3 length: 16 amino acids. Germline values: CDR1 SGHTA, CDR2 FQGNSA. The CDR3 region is CASRLLPGLSQGELFF. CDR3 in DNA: TGTGCCAGCAGACTACTCCCGGGACTAAGTCAGGGGGAGCTGTTTTTT.

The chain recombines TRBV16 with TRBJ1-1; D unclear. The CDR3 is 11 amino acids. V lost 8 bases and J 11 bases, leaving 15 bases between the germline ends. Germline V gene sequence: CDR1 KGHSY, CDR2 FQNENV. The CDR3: CASFVTYEAFF. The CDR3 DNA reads TGTGCCAGCTTCGTAACGTATGAGGCTTTCTTT.

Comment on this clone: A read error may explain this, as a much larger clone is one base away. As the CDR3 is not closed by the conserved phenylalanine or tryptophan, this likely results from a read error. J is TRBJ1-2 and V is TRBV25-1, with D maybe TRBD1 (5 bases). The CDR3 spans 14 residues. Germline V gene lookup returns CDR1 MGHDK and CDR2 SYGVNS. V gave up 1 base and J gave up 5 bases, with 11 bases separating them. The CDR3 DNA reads TGTGCCAGCAGTGAATCTTCAGGGTCATATGGCTACACCCTC. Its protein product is CASSESSGSYGYTL.

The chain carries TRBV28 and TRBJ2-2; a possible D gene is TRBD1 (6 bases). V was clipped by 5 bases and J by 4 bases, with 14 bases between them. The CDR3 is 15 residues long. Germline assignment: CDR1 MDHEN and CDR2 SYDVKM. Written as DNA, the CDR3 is TGTGCCAGCAGTCCCGGACAGTTGGGCACCGGGGAGCTGTTTTTT. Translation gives CASSPGQLGTGELFF.

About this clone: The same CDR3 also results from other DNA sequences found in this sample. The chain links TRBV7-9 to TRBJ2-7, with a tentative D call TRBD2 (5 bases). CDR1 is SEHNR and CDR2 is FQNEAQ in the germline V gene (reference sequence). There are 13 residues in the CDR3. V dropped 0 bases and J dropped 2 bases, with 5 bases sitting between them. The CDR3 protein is CASSLAGAYEQYF. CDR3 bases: TGTGCCAGCAGCTTAGCGGGAGCCTACGAGCAGTACTTC.

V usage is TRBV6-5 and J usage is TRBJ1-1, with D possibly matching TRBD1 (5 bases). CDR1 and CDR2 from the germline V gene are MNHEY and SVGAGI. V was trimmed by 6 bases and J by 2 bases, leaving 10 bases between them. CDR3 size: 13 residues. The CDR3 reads CASSQGINTEAFF. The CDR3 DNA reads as TGTGCCAGCAGCCAGGGTATAAACACTGAAGCTTTCTTT.

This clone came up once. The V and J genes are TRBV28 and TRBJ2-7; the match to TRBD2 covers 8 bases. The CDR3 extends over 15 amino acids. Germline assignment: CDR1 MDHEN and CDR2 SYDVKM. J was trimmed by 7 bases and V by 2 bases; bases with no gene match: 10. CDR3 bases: TGTGCCAGCAGTTTAGGGGGGGCGGGAGGTTGGGAGCAGTACTTC. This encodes CASSLGGAGGWEQYF.

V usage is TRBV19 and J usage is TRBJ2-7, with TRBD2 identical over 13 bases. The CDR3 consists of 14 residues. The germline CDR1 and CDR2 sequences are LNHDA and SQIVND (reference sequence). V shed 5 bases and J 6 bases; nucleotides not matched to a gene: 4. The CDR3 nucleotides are TGTGCCAGTAGTCTAGGACTAGCGGGAGCCGAGCAGTACTTC. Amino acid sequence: CASSLGLAGAEQYF.

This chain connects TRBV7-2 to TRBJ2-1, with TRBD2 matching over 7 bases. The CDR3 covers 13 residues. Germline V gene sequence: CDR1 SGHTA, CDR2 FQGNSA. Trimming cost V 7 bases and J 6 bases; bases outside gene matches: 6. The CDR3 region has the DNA TGTGCCAGCACCACCGGGGGGATCAATGAGCAGTTCTTC. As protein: CASTTGGINEQFF.